The 8 T cell receptor beta chains given below trace back to one sample, sequenced in a study of lymphopenia after photon versus proton radiotherapy. Profiling relied on immunoSEQ multiplex PCR, and the TCRdb table lists in-frame clones only, not all of them. The sample shows 70,000 to 95,000 clones, around four fifths of them seen only once. Sample: peripheral blood, taken from a patient treated with proton-based radiotherapy. Receptors were obtained from a man in his 60s with pancreatic cancer.

The genes are TRBV11-1 and TRBJ2-3, with D perhaps matching TRBD1 (5 bases). Between the trimmed V and J ends, which lost 0 bases and 6 bases, there was a span of 10 bases. Germline V gene sequence: CDR1 SGHAT, CDR2 FQDESV (reference sequence). The CDR3 length is 14 residues. The CDR3 loop is CASSLAVGVDTQYF. The CDR3 DNA is TGTGCCAGCAGCTTAGCGGTAGGGGTCGATACGCAGTATTTT.

The chain recombines TRBV4-3 with TRBJ2-1; TRBD1 matches at 9 bases. The V and J ends lost 1 base and 8 bases, in that order; junction bases with no gene match: 9. Germline-derived CDR1 and CDR2 are LGHNA and YSLEER. The CDR3 extends over 16 amino acids. In DNA, the CDR3 is TGCGCCAGCAGCCAAGCCCGGGACAGGGTAATCCATGAGCAGTTCTTC. Amino acids: CASSQARDRVIHEQFF.

The V call is TRBV28, the J call TRBJ2-7; 8 bases align to TRBD2. The CDR3 is made up of 14 amino acids. V was clipped by 8 bases and J by 2 bases; unmatched bases: 8. In germline, CDR1 is MDHEN, CDR2 SYDVKM. DNA of the CDR3: TGTGCCAGCCGAGAAAGCGGGGGAACCTACGAGCAGTACTTC. Translated, it gives CASRESGGTYEQYF.

The rearrangement uses TRBV18 and TRBJ1-2, with unresolved D. With 1 base removed from V and 6 bases from J, the gap between germline ends came to 12 bases. This CDR3 is built from 14 residues. Germline V gene data show CDR1 as KGHSH and CDR2 as LQKENI. CDR3 protein: CASSPQNSVDGYTF. CDR3 in DNA: TGTGCCAGCTCACCACAGAACAGCGTGGATGGCTACACCTTC.

The chain couples TRBV28 to TRBJ2-2, with a possible D match to TRBD2 (5 bases). Germline CDR1 is MDHEN and CDR2 is SYDVKM. CDR3 length equals 14 residues. With 3 bases removed from V and 4 bases from J, the gap between germline ends came to 9 bases. Here the CDR3 reads CASSFTTSTGELFF. CDR3 DNA: TGTGCCAGCAGTTTCACCACTAGCACCGGGGAGCTGTTTTTT.

The V and J genes are TRBV30 and TRBJ2-7, with 7 bases lining up with TRBD1. V lost 7 bases, J lost 0 bases, and 3 bases stayed unmatched. Germline loops: CDR1 GTSNPN, CDR2 SVGIG (reference sequence). The CDR3 runs 12 residues. The CDR3 nucleotides are TGTGCCTCGGACAGGAGCTCCTACGAGCAGTACTTC. This translates into CASDRSSYEQYF.

This clone has more than one count but fewer than ten. The chain combines TRBV29-1 with TRBJ2-2; no definite D call. CDR3 length equals 14 residues. CDR1 SQVTM and CDR2 ANQGSEA come from the germline V gene. V lost 5 bases and J 0 bases, leaving 10 bases between the germline ends. CDR3 in amino acids: CSVFDGPNTGELFF. CDR3 in DNA: TGCAGCGTTTTTGACGGCCCGAACACCGGGGAGCTGTTTTTT.

This chain joins TRBV9 and TRBJ1-1; D is uncertain. The CDR3 contains 12 residues. CDR1 and CDR2 (germline): SGDLS, YYNGEE. V lost 3 bases and J lost 3, with 6 bases in between. The CDR3 loop is CASSDGDTEAFF. DNA of the CDR3: TGTGCCAGCAGCGACGGAGACACTGAAGCTTTCTTT.